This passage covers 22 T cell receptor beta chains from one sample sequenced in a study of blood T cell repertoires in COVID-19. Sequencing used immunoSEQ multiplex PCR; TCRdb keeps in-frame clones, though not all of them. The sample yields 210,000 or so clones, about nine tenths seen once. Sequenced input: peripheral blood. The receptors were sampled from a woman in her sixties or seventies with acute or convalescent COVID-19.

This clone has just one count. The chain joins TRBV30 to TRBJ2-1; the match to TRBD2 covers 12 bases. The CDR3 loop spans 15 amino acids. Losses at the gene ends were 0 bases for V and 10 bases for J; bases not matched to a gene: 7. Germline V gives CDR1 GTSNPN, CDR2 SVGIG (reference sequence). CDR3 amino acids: CAWSVPSGGAPEQFF. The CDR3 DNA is TGTGCCTGGAGTGTACCTAGCGGGGGGGCCCCCGAGCAGTTCTTC.

CDR3 nucleotides: TGTGCCAGCGGTCCAGGGGCTTATGGCTACACCTTC. Translated, it gives CASGPGAYGYTF. The V gene is TRBV6-6, the J gene TRBJ1-2, with D possibly TRBD1 on 6 matching bases. The CDR3 is made up of 12 amino acids. Trimming cost V 8 bases and J 5 bases, with 12 bases left between them. Germline loops: CDR1 MNHNY, CDR2 SVGAGI (reference sequence).

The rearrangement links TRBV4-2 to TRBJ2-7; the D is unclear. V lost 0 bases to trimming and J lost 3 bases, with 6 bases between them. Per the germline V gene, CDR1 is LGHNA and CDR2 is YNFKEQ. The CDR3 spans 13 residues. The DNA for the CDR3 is TGTGCCAGCAGCCAAGATCGGAGCTACGAGCAGTACTTC. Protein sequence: CASSQDRSYEQYF.

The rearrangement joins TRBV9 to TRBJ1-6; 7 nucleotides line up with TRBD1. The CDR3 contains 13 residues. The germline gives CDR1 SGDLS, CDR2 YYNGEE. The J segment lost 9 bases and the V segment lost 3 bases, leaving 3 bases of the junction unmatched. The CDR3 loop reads CASSGQGTSPLHF. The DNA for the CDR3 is TGTGCCAGCAGCGGACAGGGAACTTCACCCCTCCACTTT.

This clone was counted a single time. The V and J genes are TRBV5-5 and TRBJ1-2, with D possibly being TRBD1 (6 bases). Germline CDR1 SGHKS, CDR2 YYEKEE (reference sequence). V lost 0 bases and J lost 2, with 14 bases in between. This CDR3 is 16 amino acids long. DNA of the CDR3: TGTGCCAGCAGCTTGGCCCCAGGTACAGGGAACTATGGCTACACCTTC. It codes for CASSLAPGTGNYGYTF.

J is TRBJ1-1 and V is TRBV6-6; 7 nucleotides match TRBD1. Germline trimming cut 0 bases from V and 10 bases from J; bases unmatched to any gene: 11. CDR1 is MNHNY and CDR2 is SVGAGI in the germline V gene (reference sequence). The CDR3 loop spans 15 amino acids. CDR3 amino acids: CASSYSTGLGSSAFF. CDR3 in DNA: TGTGCCAGCAGTTACTCGACAGGGTTGGGATCTTCAGCTTTCTTT.

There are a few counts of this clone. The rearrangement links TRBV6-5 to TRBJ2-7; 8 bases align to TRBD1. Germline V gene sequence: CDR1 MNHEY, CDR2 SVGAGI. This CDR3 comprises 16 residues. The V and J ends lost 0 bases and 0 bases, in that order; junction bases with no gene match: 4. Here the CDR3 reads CASSYSRQGFSYEQYF. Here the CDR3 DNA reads TGTGCCAGCAGTTACTCACGACAGGGGTTCTCCTACGAGCAGTACTTC.

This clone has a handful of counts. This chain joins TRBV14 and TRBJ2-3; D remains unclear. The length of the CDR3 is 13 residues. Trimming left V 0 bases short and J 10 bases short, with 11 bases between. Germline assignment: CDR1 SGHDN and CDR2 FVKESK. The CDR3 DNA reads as TGTGCCAGCAGCCAAGAAACAGAAAGATCGCAGTATTTT. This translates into CASSQETERSQYF.

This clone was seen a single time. CDR3 sequence: CASSLDLAGPGELFF. The CDR3 coding sequence is TGTGCCAGCAGTTTAGACTTAGCGGGTCCTGGGGAGCTGTTTTTT. The chain is built from TRBV27 and TRBJ2-2; TRBD2 matches at 7 bases. CDR1 MNHEY and CDR2 SMNVEV come from the germline V gene (reference sequence). Germline trimming cut 2 bases from V and 8 bases from J; bases unmatched to any gene: 8. CDR3 length: 15 residues.

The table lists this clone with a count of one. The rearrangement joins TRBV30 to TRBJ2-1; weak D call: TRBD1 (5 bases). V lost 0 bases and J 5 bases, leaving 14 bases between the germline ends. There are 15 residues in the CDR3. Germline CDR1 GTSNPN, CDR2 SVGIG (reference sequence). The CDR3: CAWSVKGVGNNEQFF. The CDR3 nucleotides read TGTGCCTGGAGTGTAAAAGGGGTGGGAAACAATGAGCAGTTCTTC.

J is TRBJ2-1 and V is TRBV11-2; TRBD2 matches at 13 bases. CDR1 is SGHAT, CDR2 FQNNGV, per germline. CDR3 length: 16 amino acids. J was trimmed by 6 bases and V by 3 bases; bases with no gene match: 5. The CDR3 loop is CASSFRTSGSSNEQFF. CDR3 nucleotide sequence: TGTGCCAGCAGCTTCCGGACTAGCGGGAGTAGCAATGAGCAGTTCTTC.

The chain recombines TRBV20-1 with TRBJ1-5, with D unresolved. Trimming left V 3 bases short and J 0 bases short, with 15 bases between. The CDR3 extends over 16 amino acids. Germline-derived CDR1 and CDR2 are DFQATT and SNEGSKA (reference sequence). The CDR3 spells CSASIYGSYSNQPQHF. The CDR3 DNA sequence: TGCAGTGCTAGTATTTACGGTAGTTATAGCAATCAGCCCCAGCATTTT.

The CDR3 nucleotides read TGCGCCAGCAGCTTCGGGGGCACTGAAGCTTTCTTT. Its protein is CASSFGGTEAFF. The V call is TRBV5-1, the J call TRBJ1-1, with D possibly matching TRBD1 (5 bases). Per germline, CDR1 SGHRS and CDR2 YFSETQ. CDR3 length equals 12 residues. The germline V and J ends were trimmed by 2 bases and 4 bases, with 6 bases remaining between them.

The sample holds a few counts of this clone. CDR3: CASSSRGLTATGELFF. CDR3 coding DNA: TGTGCCAGCAGTAGTAGGGGGCTTACGGCCACCGGGGAGCTGTTTTTT. The rearrangement joins TRBV2 to TRBJ2-2; 7 bases are shared with TRBD1. Germline CDR1 SNHLY, CDR2 FYNNEI. V was clipped by 5 bases and J by 4 bases; unmatched bases: 10. The CDR3 has 16 amino acids.

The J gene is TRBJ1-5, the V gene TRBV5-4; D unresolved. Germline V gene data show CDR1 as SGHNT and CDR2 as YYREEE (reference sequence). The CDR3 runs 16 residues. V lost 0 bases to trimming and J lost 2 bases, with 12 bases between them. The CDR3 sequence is CASSLGPPGGNQPQHF. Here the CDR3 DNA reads TGTGCCAGCAGCTTGGGTCCTCCAGGTGGCAATCAGCCCCAGCATTTT.

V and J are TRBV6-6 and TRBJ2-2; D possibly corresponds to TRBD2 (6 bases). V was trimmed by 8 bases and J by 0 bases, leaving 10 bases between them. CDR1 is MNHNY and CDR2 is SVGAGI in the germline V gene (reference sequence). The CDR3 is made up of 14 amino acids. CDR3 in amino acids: CASGGTTNTGELFF. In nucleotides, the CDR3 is TGTGCCAGCGGCGGGACCACGAACACCGGGGAGCTGTTTTTT.

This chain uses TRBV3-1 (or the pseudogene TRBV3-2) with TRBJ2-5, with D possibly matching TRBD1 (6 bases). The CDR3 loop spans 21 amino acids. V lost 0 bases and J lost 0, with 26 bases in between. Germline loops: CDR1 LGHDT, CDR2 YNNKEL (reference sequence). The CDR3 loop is CASSQDRRNRDHPQYQETQYF. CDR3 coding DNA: TGTGCCAGCAGCCAAGATCGGAGAAACAGGGACCATCCCCAGTACCAAGAGACCCAGTACTTC.

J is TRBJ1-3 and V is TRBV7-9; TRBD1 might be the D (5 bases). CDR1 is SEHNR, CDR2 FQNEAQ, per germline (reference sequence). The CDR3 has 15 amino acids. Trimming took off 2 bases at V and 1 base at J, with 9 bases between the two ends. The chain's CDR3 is CASSLTGESGNTIYF. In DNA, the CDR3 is TGTGCCAGCAGCTTAACAGGAGAATCTGGAAACACCATATATTTT.

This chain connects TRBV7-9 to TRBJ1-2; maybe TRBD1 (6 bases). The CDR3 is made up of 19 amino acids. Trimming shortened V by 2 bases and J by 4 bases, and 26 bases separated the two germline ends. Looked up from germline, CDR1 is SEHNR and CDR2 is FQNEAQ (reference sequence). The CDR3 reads CASSLKGHSQGRAIYGYTF. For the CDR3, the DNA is TGTGCCAGCAGCTTAAAGGGCCACTCACAGGGAAGGGCCATCTATGGCTACACCTTC.

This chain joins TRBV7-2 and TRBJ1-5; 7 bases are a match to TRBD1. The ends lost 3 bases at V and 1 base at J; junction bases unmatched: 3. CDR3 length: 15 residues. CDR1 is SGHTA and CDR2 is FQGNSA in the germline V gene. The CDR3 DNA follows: TGTGCCAGCAGCTTGAGCAGGGGGAGCAATCAGCCCCAGCATTTT. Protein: CASSLSRGSNQPQHF.

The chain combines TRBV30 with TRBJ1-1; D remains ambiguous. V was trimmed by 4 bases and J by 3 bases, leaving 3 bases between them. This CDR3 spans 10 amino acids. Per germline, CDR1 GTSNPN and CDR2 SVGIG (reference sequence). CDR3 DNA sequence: TGTGCCTGGACGGACACTGAAGCTTTCTTT. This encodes CAWTDTEAFF.

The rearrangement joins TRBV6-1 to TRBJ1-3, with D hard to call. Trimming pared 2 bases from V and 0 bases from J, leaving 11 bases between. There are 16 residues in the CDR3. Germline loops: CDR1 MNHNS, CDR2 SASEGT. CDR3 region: CASSERAGSSGNTIYF. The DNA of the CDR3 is TGTGCCAGCAGTGAACGGGCCGGGAGCTCTGGAAACACCATATATTTT.